This T cell receptor beta chain was recorded in a study of blood T cell repertoires in COVID-19. Study context: COVID-19 samples, acute and convalescent, were from the United States, Italy and Spain. From T cells, B-cell-depleted T cells, or PBMCs came the material, which was cDNA or gDNA.

Authors' data handling: The assay estimated nucleated cells by amplifying reference gene primers. Here immunoSEQ multiplex PCR was the method, and the copy in TCRdb shows in-frame clones only, minus some. That table is the source of V, J and clone size, and D and trimming were worked out from the DNA. The data contain 200,000 to 300,000 clones, 75% to 90% of them singletons. The germline V gene has CDR1 WSHSY and CDR2 SAAADI. With 3 bases removed from V and 3 bases from J, the gap between germline ends came to 11 bases. The CDR3 extends over 15 amino acids. In its sample, this clone was seen once. The chain employs TRBV10-2 and TRBJ2-2; possibly TRBD2 for D (7 bases). Specimen: peripheral blood. The clonotype originates from a woman aged 55-69 years with active or convalescent COVID-19. The CDR3 here is CASSDWGGYTGELFF. CDR3 DNA sequence: TGCGCCAGCAGTGATTGGGGGGGCTACACCGGGGAGCTGTTTTTT.